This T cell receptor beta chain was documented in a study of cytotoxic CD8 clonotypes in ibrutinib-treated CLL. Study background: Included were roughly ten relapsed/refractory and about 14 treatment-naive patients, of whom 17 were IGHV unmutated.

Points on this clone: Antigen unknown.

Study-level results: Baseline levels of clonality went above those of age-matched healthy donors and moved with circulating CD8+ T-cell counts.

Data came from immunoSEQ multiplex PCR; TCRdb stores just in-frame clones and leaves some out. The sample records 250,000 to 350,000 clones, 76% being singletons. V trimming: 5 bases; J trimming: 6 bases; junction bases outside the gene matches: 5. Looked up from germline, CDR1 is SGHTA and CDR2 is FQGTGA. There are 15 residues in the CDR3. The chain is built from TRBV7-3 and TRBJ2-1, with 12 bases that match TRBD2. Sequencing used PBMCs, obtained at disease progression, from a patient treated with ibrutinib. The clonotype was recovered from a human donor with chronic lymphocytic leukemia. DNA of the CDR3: TGTGCCAGCAGCCCCGGACTAGCGGGATCCAATGAGCAGTTCTTC. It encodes CASSPGLAGSNEQFF.